Given below is one T cell receptor (beta chain) in context. These data come from a study of OX40 agonist ivuxolimab in advanced cancers. Whole-study context: Two patients with cutaneous melanoma and one with hepatocellular carcinoma, three in total, showed partial responses.

This table comes from immunoSEQ multiplex PCR, and its TCRdb copy is limited to in-frame clones, with some not included. This repertoire shows about 78,000 clones, almost 95% found once; its top ten account for 2.5% to 3.5%. The CDR3 runs to 15 residues. Germline V gene sequence: CDR1 LNHDA, CDR2 SQIVND (reference sequence). Trimming removed 2 bases from V and 4 bases from J, with 11 bases in between. The sequencing used CD4+ or CD8+ T cells sorted from blood, collected in a trial of the OX40 agonist ivuxolimab. The chain combines TRBV19 with TRBJ2-2; D might be TRBD2 (6 bases). The origin of this receptor is an adult with an advanced solid tumor such as melanoma, head and neck, liver or kidney cancer. The CDR3 DNA reads as TGTGCCAGTAGTATATGGCGGGGAACCACCGGGGAGCTGTTTTTT. Protein product: CASSIWRGTTGELFF. The full variable domain, in which reference TRBV19 and TRBJ2-2 provide the parts outside the CDR3, is DGGITQSPKYLFRKEGQNVTLSCEQNLNHDAMYWYRQDPGQGLRLIYYSQIVNDFQKGDIAEGYSVSREKKESFPLTVTSAQKNPTAFYLCASSIWRGTTGELFFGEGSRLTVL.